These 4 T cell receptor beta chains originate from one sample sequenced in a study of regulatory T cells in long-lasting Graves disease. The sample's time point: newly diagnosed GD, antithyroid drugs for less than 3 months. From PBMCs, RNA was extracted and then used to make the TCR library. Sequencing libraries for TCR beta were prepared with iRepertoire HTBI primers and Arm-PCR of CDR3 regions. One entry per CDR3 protein, called by TCRdb with MiXCR from the multiplex PCR reads. This table holds fewer than 550,000 distinct CDR3 sequences, roughly a sixth found once. This sample was shared with a second study, whose subject was T cells in Graves' hyperthyroidism and ophthalmopathy.

The specimen comprised peripheral blood mononuclear cells (PBMCs), sampled at new diagnosis, from a patient treated with antithyroid drugs. The receptors come from a middle-aged woman with Graves disease.

The J gene is TRBJ2-3, the V gene TRBV3-1; D ambiguous. Germline V lookup: CDR1 LGHDT, CDR2 YNNKEL (reference sequence). The CDR3 is 14 residues long. V was cut by 6 bases and J by 4 bases, with 14 bases left in between. The CDR3 bases are TGTGCCAGCAGGGTTACGGCGTCTGCAGATACGCAGTATTTT. Amino acids: CASRVTASADTQYF.

This rearrangement joins TRBV7-8 to TRBJ1-3; tentatively, D is TRBD1 (5 bases). The CDR3 contains 19 residues. V was pared by 1 base and J by 1 base, with 20 bases between. Germline assignment: CDR1 SGHVS and CDR2 FQNEAQ. The CDR3 reads CASSLEGPLTLGSGNTIYF. The CDR3 DNA follows: TGTGCCAGCAGCTTAGAGGGACCGTTGACCCTTGGGTCTGGAAACACCATATATTTT.

This clonotype has a handful of counts. DNA of the CDR3: TGTGCCAGCACCCAAGACAGCGGGGGGGCCAATGAGCAGTTCTTC. This encodes CASTQDSGGANEQFF. This chain joins TRBV12-3 or TRBV12-4 and TRBJ2-1, with 10 bases lining up with TRBD2. J lost 6 bases, V lost 7 bases, and 9 bases had no gene match. The CDR3 spans 15 residues.

This clonotype has more than one count but fewer than ten. This CDR3 is CASKPGAYTGELFF. The CDR3 region has the DNA TGTGCCAGCAAACCCGGGGCATACACCGGGGAGCTGTTTTTT. The rearrangement uses TRBV2 and TRBJ2-2; perhaps D is TRBD1 or TRBD2 (5 bases each). Trimming took off 7 bases at V and 3 bases at J, with 12 bases between the two ends. Germline V lookup: CDR1 SNHLY, CDR2 FYNNEI. The CDR3 covers 14 residues.